This T cell receptor (beta chain) was profiled in a study of T cells in Graves' hyperthyroidism and ophthalmopathy. Study observations and caveats: Median prediction lead before ophthalmopathy onset was 5 to 7 months with the model.

TCR beta CDR3 sequences were amplified from RNA transcripts. The primer set for the first-round RT-PCR of the TCR CDR3 was HTBI. TCRdb re-called the multiplex PCR reads through MiXCR, storing one row per CDR3 protein. The sample consists of about half a million distinct CDR3 sequences, 22% of them appearing once. Germline V CDR1 and CDR2: MGHRA, YSYEKL. The CDR3 spans 13 residues. V gave up 0 bases and J gave up 6 bases, with 9 bases separating them. Points on this clonotype: Its antigen is not identified.

Orbital computed tomography, thyroid ultrasound, serum thyroxine and TRAb, and clinical symptoms together informed the diagnoses. The chain carries TRBV4-1 and TRBJ2-7; the D gene could be TRBD1 or TRBD2 (5 bases each). This receptor was taken from a woman aged 70-85 years with Graves' ophthalmopathy. The sample was blood. The chain's CDR3 is CASSQERGSEQYF. In DNA form, the CDR3 reads TGCGCCAGCAGCCAAGAGAGGGGTTCCGAGCAGTACTTC.